The sequence of this T cell receptor beta chain was determined in a study of OX40 agonist ivuxolimab in advanced cancers. Study context: The patients received agonistic anti-OX40 (CD134) antibody ivuxolimab.

For this clone: An end of the junction differs from the germline gene, which may be a read error.

Some clones are missing from TCRdb's copy, which holds only in-frame ones; the method was immunoSEQ multiplex PCR. This sample yields approximately 69,000 clones, of which nearly 90% are seen a single time; roughly a tenth belongs to the top ten. There are 13 residues in the CDR3. Germline CDR1 is MNHNS and CDR2 is SASEGT. Source: CD4+ or CD8+ T cells sorted from blood, taken in a trial of the OX40 agonist ivuxolimab. The rearrangement uses TRBV6-1 and TRBJ1-5; TRBD1 matches at 8 bases. The TCR originated in an adult with an advanced solid tumor such as melanoma, head and neck, liver or kidney cancer. The CDR3 DNA sequence: TGTGCCAGCAGCGACAGGGGCAAACAGCCCCAGCATTTT. As protein: CASSDRGKQPQHF.